The 24 T cell receptor beta chains reported below all come from one sample, sequenced in a study of radiotherapy plus CTLA-4 blockade in lung cancer. Clones were read by immunoSEQ multiplex PCR, and TCRdb kept only the in-frame ones, dropping some. The repertoire holds 65,000 to 90,000 clones, with 87% as singletons. Source: peripheral blood, taken from a patient treated with radiotherapy plus ipilimumab. These receptor sequences come from a human donor with non-small cell lung cancer that progressed on radiotherapy plus ipilimumab.

In this sample, this clone turned up a few times. The chain joins TRBV27 to TRBJ2-1; 8 positions agree with TRBD2. With V trimmed by 8 bases and J by 7 bases, 1 base remained unmatched. CDR1 is MNHEY and CDR2 is SMNVEV in the germline V gene (reference sequence). The CDR3 has 11 residues. DNA for the CDR3: TGTGCCAGCCAGCGGGGGAATGAGCAGTTCTTC. It yields the protein CASQRGNEQFF.

J is TRBJ1-1 and V is TRBV2; D perhaps matches TRBD1 (5 bases). Germline CDR1 is SNHLY and CDR2 is FYNNEI. Trimming took 4 bases from V and 4 from J, leaving 13 bases between them. The CDR3 extends over 14 amino acids. CDR3 in amino acids: CASSVPGWSTEAFF. The CDR3 DNA reads as TGTGCCAGCAGTGTTCCAGGGTGGTCCACTGAAGCTTTCTTT.

The J gene is TRBJ2-1, the V gene TRBV5-7, with D unclear. TRBV5-7 carries the ORF label, with uncertain function. V was pared by 4 bases and J by 3 bases, with 5 bases between. CDR3 length: 12 amino acids. CDR3 in DNA: TGTGCCAGCAGCCCTCACTACAATGAGCAGTTCTTC. Translation gives CASSPHYNEQFF.

This chain uses TRBV11-2 with TRBJ2-7; TRBD1 agrees at 7 bases. CDR1 SGHAT and CDR2 FQNNGV come from the germline V gene. The ends lost 2 bases at V and 7 bases at J; junction bases unmatched: 8. This CDR3 has 14 amino acids. The CDR3 here is CASSLNSGQREQYF. In DNA form, the CDR3 reads TGTGCCAGCAGCTTAAACTCGGGACAGCGGGAGCAGTACTTC.

This chain links TRBV28 with TRBJ2-7; no firm D call. Germline V gene data show CDR1 as MDHEN and CDR2 as SYDVKM. The CDR3 spans 11 residues. V was shortened by 9 bases and J by 1 base, with 7 bases between the two germline ends. The CDR3 nucleotides are TGTGCCAGTCGGACGTCCTACGAGCAGTACTTC. Translated, it gives CASRTSYEQYF.

The chain carries TRBV30 and TRBJ1-2; no definite D call. Germline lookup yields CDR1 GTSNPN and CDR2 SVGIG (reference sequence). V was clipped by 3 bases and J by 5 bases, with 10 bases between them. CDR3 size: 12 residues. The CDR3 sequence is CAWSRGLYGYTF. The CDR3 DNA sequence: TGTGCCTGGAGCCGAGGGCTTTATGGCTACACCTTC.

About this clone itself: The junction departs from germline at one end; a sequencing error may be responsible. The V gene is TRBV7-7, the J gene TRBJ1-2, with 10 bases matching TRBD1. Germline V gene lookup returns CDR1 SSHAT and CDR2 FNYEAQ (reference sequence). The CDR3 covers 15 residues. CDR3 nucleotide sequence: TGTGCTAGCACAGCTTATCCGACAGGGGGCGGTGGCTACACCTTC. This encodes CASTAYPTGGGGYTF.

This chain uses TRBV20-1 with TRBJ2-7; no definite D call. The CDR3 is made up of 10 amino acids. CDR1 and CDR2 from the germline V gene are DFQATT and SNEGSKA (reference sequence). In DNA form, the CDR3 reads TGCAGTGCTAGAGCGGCCGAGCCCCTCGTC. This encodes CSARAAEPLV.

The gene calls are TRBV29-1 and TRBJ2-7; 10 bases are shared with TRBD1. CDR1 and CDR2 from the germline V gene are SQVTM and ANQGSEA. V lost 4 bases and J lost 4; bases outside the gene matches: 7. The CDR3 is made up of 14 amino acids. CDR3: CSVVYRDRGYEQYF. CDR3 coding DNA: TGCAGCGTTGTGTACCGGGACAGGGGTTACGAGCAGTACTTC.

The chain is built from TRBV5-1 and TRBJ1-1; D gene ambiguous. Germline assignment: CDR1 SGHRS and CDR2 YFSETQ. This CDR3 is 14 amino acids long. Trimming pared 3 bases from V and 1 base from J, leaving 10 bases between. Here the CDR3 reads CASSSSQENTEAFF. In DNA form, the CDR3 reads TGCGCCAGCAGCTCCTCACAAGAGAACACTGAAGCTTTCTTT.

This clone was recorded once. The rearrangement uses TRBV4-1 and TRBJ2-7; TRBD2 aligns across 12 bases. CDR1 and CDR2 (germline): MGHRA, YSYEKL. This CDR3 comprises 15 residues. The V segment lost 2 bases and the J segment 7 bases; nucleotides outside the gene matches: 6. In DNA, the CDR3 is TGCGCCAGCAGCCAACTGACTAGCGGGAGTGGGGAGCAGTACTTC. It encodes CASSQLTSGSGEQYF.

This clone is a singleton in its sample. The chain recombines TRBV6-6 with TRBJ1-2; no firm D call. The V and J ends lost 2 bases and 7 bases respectively, with 17 bases between them. Germline V gives CDR1 MNHNY, CDR2 SVGAGI (reference sequence). The CDR3 is made up of 15 amino acids. CDR3 amino acids: CASSYEAGYIGGYTF. The CDR3 bases are TGTGCCAGCAGTTACGAGGCAGGATATATCGGTGGCTACACCTTC.

The chain links TRBV5-6 to TRBJ1-1, with TRBD1 identical over 7 bases. CDR3 size: 16 residues. Trimming cost V 8 bases and J 0 bases; bases outside gene matches: 13. Germline CDR1 reads SGHDT; CDR2 reads YYEEEE. The DNA for the CDR3 is TGTGCCAGTACTTATGTTCAGGGGACAGTGAACACTGAAGCTTTCTTT. It codes for CASTYVQGTVNTEAFF.

This chain joins TRBV27 and TRBJ2-1; maybe TRBD1 (6 bases). V was shortened by 8 bases and J by 3 bases, with 11 bases between the two germline ends. The germline V gene has CDR1 MNHEY and CDR2 SMNVEV (reference sequence). The CDR3 spans 13 residues. CDR3 residues: CASGLGGYNEQFF. The DNA of the CDR3 is TGTGCCAGCGGCCTAGGGGGCTACAATGAGCAGTTCTTC.

The chain joins TRBV6-1 to TRBJ1-5; D not resolved. Trimming removed 2 bases at V and 0 bases at J, with 11 bases between. Germline CDR1 MNHNS, CDR2 SASEGT. The CDR3 sequence is 16 residues long. CDR3: CASSEYGFDSNQPQHF. CDR3 DNA sequence: TGTGCCAGCAGTGAATACGGATTTGATAGCAATCAGCCCCAGCATTTT.

The chain uses TRBV2 and TRBJ1-5, with TRBD1 matching 11 bases. The junction had 5 bases not matched to a gene; V was cut back by 6 bases and J by 7 bases. This CDR3 has 14 residues. Germline CDR1 is SNHLY and CDR2 is FYNNEI. In DNA form, the CDR3 reads TGTGCCAGCAGGGGGGACAGGGGGACCCAGCCCCAGCATTTT. Protein product: CASRGDRGTQPQHF.

The rearrangement links TRBV9 to TRBJ2-2; TRBD2 aligns across 7 bases. CDR3 size: 16 residues. Unmatched junction bases numbered 5, after V lost 0 bases and J lost 3 bases. CDR1 and CDR2 from the germline V gene are SGDLS and YYNGEE. The CDR3 DNA is TGTGCCAGCAGCGTAGGGGCTAGCGGTTACACCGGGGAGCTGTTTTTT. This sequence encodes CASSVGASGYTGELFF.

The chain uses TRBV28 and TRBJ2-1, with 12 bases matching TRBD2. The CDR3 is 15 amino acids. The germline V gene encodes CDR1 MDHEN and CDR2 SYDVKM. The ends lost 2 bases at V and 4 bases at J; junction bases unmatched: 0. This CDR3 is CASSLLAGGYNEQFF. The DNA for the CDR3 is TGTGCCAGCAGTTTACTAGCGGGAGGGTACAATGAGCAGTTCTTC.

The chain recombines TRBV27 with TRBJ2-2; D uncertain. The CDR3 runs 15 residues. Trimming shortened V by 6 bases and J by 0 bases, and 11 bases separated the two germline ends. CDR1 and CDR2 (germline): MNHEY, SMNVEV (reference sequence). CDR3 sequence reads: CASRSGPANTGELFF. Here the CDR3 DNA reads TGTGCCAGCAGGTCTGGACCCGCGAACACCGGGGAGCTGTTTTTT.

The chain employs TRBV27 and TRBJ1-3, with D unclear. With 2 bases removed from V and 2 bases from J, the gap between germline ends came to 16 bases. CDR1 MNHEY and CDR2 SMNVEV come from the germline V gene (reference sequence). The CDR3 covers 17 residues. CDR3 loop: CASSLSPGGGPGNTIYF. DNA of the CDR3: TGTGCCAGCAGTTTAAGTCCGGGCGGCGGGCCTGGAAACACCATATATTTT.

The V gene is TRBV6-6, the J gene TRBJ2-1; D gene ambiguous. Germline V gene data show CDR1 as MNHNY and CDR2 as SVGAGI (reference sequence). With 2 bases removed from V and 9 bases from J, the gap between germline ends came to 14 bases. The length of the CDR3 is 14 residues. CDR3 loop: CASSYNPLGGEQFF. In DNA form, the CDR3 reads TGTGCCAGCAGTTACAATCCGCTGGGTGGTGAGCAGTTCTTC.

J is TRBJ2-3 and V is TRBV5-1; D is unresolved. CDR3 length: 16 residues. Trimming cost V 0 bases and J 2 bases, with 13 bases left between them. Germline V lookup: CDR1 SGHRS, CDR2 YFSETQ. The CDR3 region is CASSLAPVGFTDTQYF. The CDR3 region has the DNA TGCGCCAGCAGCTTGGCCCCAGTGGGTTTCACAGATACGCAGTATTTT.

The genes are TRBV4-1 and TRBJ2-3, with D maybe TRBD1 (6 bases). The CDR3 extends over 13 amino acids. Trimming cost V 2 bases and J 6 bases, with 9 bases left between them. CDR1 and CDR2 from the germline V gene are MGHRA and YSYEKL. The CDR3 region has the DNA TGCGCCAGCAGCCAAAGACAGGACGATACGCAGTATTTT. Amino acids: CASSQRQDDTQYF.

The V and J genes are TRBV5-1 and TRBJ2-5; 8 bases fit TRBD2. This CDR3 is built from 15 residues. V gave up 0 bases and J gave up 5 bases; unmatched junction bases: 6. Germline V gene lookup returns CDR1 SGHRS and CDR2 YFSETQ. The CDR3 coding sequence is TGCGCCAGCAGCTTGGGGGTAGCGGGAAGGGAGACCCAGTACTTC. It encodes CASSLGVAGRETQYF.